The 3 T cell receptor beta chains in this list originate from one sample, sequenced in a study of blood T cell repertoires in COVID-19 (dated by TCRdb to about 2020). The library was prepared using the immunoSEQ multiplex PCR assay. Imported from immuneACCESS, the table was reduced by TCRdb to in-frame sequences with V and J called. These copies leave out some clones; in studies compared against another copy, an unresolved V gene accounts for under half, and the cause of the remainder is not known. For this sample there are around 180,000 clones; 75% to 90% appear just once. Around 9.9% of the sample rests with the top ten. Material for sequencing was peripheral blood. These receptors all come from a human donor with active or convalescent COVID-19. The donor label of this sample is uncertain.

The chain uses TRBV6-1 and TRBJ1-2; D gene ambiguous. Trimming took 3 bases from V and 2 from J, leaving 7 bases between them. The germline gives CDR1 MNHNS, CDR2 SASEGT. The CDR3 length is 13 residues. Written as DNA, the CDR3 is TGTGCCAGCAGTGAGTTCCAGAACTATGGCTACACCTTC. Its translation: CASSEFQNYGYTF.

The chain couples TRBV7-8 to TRBJ2-5, with 8 nucleotides matching TRBD2. After removal of 5 bases from V and 4 bases from J, the junction contained 6 bases not matched to a gene. CDR1 is SGHVS and CDR2 is FQNEAQ in the germline V gene. CDR3 length: 14 residues. CDR3 region: CASSPGLAGETQYF. CDR3 sequence (DNA): TGTGCCAGCAGCCCGGGGCTAGCGGGAGAGACCCAGTACTTC.

This sequence joins TRBV7-2 and TRBJ2-4, with TRBD2 identical over 8 bases. Germline V CDR1 and CDR2: SGHTA, FQGNSA. V shed 5 bases, J shed 7 bases, and the junction held 13 bases outside the gene matches. This CDR3 contains 16 residues. The CDR3 region has the DNA TGTGCCAGCAGCCTACACTCGGGCGGGGGGTGGAACATTCAGTACTTC. This codes for CASSLHSGGGWNIQYF.